These T cell receptor beta chains were read from a single sample in a study of graft-versus-host responses after intestinal transplantation. Their antigens are not known. The assay was immunoSEQ multiplex PCR, and TCRdb's table has in-frame clones only and misses some. This sample has around 110,000 clones; approximately 86% occur once, and the top ten carry over 0.55%. This specimen was unstimulated CD4+ T cells sorted from spleen or lymph node cells, taken before transplant. The receptors come from a human donor who was the organ donor for an intestinal transplant. CDR3s include the opening cysteine and the closing phenylalanine or tryptophan. Each record gives: J gene, D gene, clone size, V gene, CDR3 DNA, CDR3 protein. A D gene is named only where the DNA matches it firmly. Clone size appears in some rows only: once, few, many, or a class for an expanded clone.

TRBJ1-2	.	.	TRBV23-1	TGCGCCAGCAACGAGACAGGTTATGGCTACACCTTC	CASNETGYGYTF
TRBJ1-3	.	.	TRBV7-9	TGTGCCAGCAGCTTAGACCTCCGGGGGCACACCATATATTTT	CASSLDLRGHTIYF
TRBJ1-5	TRBD1	.	TRBV28	TGTGCCAGCAGTCCAATAGGACAGGGACGGTCGTCCCAGCATTTT	CASSPIGQGRSSQHF
TRBJ1-3	.	few	TRBV4-1	TGCGCCAGCAGCCTAACCAGGTCTGCTGGGAACACCATATATTTT	CASSLTRSAGNTIYF
TRBJ2-7	.	.	TRBV7-2	TGTGCCAGCAGCCTCCAGTTCGGGACGGACTACGAGCAGTACTTC	CASSLQFGTDYEQYF
TRBJ1-1	.	.	TRBV5-1	TGCGCCAGCAGCCCATGGACCCTATCGGGCACTGAAGCTTTCTTT	CASSPWTLSGTEAFF
TRBJ2-3	.	.	TRBV4-2	TGTGCCAGCAGCCAAGATCTCGTAGCGGCAGATACGCAGTATTTT	CASSQDLVAADTQYF
TRBJ2-7	TRBD2	.	TRBV7-3	TGTGCCAGCAGCCCGACTAGCAACAACGAGCAGTACTTC	CASSPTSNNEQYF
TRBJ2-1	.	.	TRBV5-1	TGCGCCAGCAGCCCCGACAAGGCCGGGTTCAATGAGCAGTTCTTC	CASSPDKAGFNEQFF
TRBJ1-2	.	few	TRBV5-1	TGCGCCAGCAGCTTGGCGGGGGGCGGCTACACCTTC	CASSLAGGGYTF
TRBJ2-5	.	.	TRBV5-4	TGTGCCAGCAGCTTGGACGGGGAGACCCAGTACTTC	CASSLDGETQYF
TRBJ1-4	.	.	TRBV7-9	TGTGCCAGCAGCGGCTCTTCCGGGACGTCTAATGAAAAACTGTTTTTT	CASSGSSGTSNEKLFF
TRBJ2-2	.	.	TRBV10-1	TGCGCCAGCAGTGAGGGCAGTAGCACCGGGGAGCTGTTTTTT	CASSEGSSTGELFF
TRBJ1-6	.	once	TRBV7-9	TGTGCCAGCAGCTCCGGACAGTCGAGGTCACCCCTCCACTTT	CASSSGQSRSPLHF
TRBJ2-4	.	.	TRBV5-1	TGCGCCAGCAGCTTGGGGGCGGGCCGACACATTCAGTACTTC	CASSLGAGRHIQYF
TRBJ2-2	.	.	TRBV2	TGTGCCAGCAGTAGACAGGGACTGAACACCGGGGAGCTGTTTTTT	CASSRQGLNTGELFF
TRBJ1-2	.	.	TRBV2	TGTGCCAGCAGCGGAGGGGTCTATGGCTACACCTTC	CASSGGVYGYTF
TRBJ2-1	TRBD2	.	TRBV4-2	TGTGCCAGCAGCCAAGGGTTGGGCGGGGGACCTCCTAATGAGCAGTTCTTC	CASSQGLGGGPPNEQFF
TRBJ2-3	.	.	TRBV5-6	TGTGCCAGCAGCTTGGGATTTTCAGATACGCAGTATTTT	CASSLGFSDTQYF
TRBJ2-1	TRBD2	.	TRBV6-5	TGTGCCAGCAGCTCGGCGGGGGAGGGGAACAATGAGCAGTTCTTC	CASSSAGEGNNEQFF
TRBJ2-4	.	.	TRBV13	TGTGCCAGCAGCGCCGTAGGGGGGGGTAAAAACATTCAGTACTTC	CASSAVGGGKNIQYF
TRBJ1-3	.	.	TRBV7-9	TGTGCCAGCAGCTTAGGGCTGAGCTCTGGAAACACCATATATTTT	CASSLGLSSGNTIYF
TRBJ2-1	.	once	TRBV7-2	TGTGCCAGCAGCTTAGTAGGGGGACCTAGCTACAATGAGCAGTTCTTC	CASSLVGGPSYNEQFF
TRBJ2-4	.	.	TRBV7-2	TGTGCCAGCACTGAAGGGGGGGGCGCAACCAAAAACATTCAGTACTTC	CASTEGGGATKNIQYF
TRBJ1-2	.	few	TRBV5-4	TGTGCCAGCAGCTCCGCCGTACAGGGTGATGGCTACACCTTC	CASSSAVQGDGYTF
TRBJ2-5	TRBD2	once	TRBV5-6	TGTGCCAGCAGCACTCGCGGGGGACTGCAAGAGACCCAGTACTTC	CASSTRGGLQETQYF
TRBJ2-5	TRBD1	.	TRBV4-1	TGCGCCAGCAGCCCTAGGGGCGGGGACAGGGTATTTCGACTGCGTGGTGAGACCCAGTACTTC	CASSPRGGDRVFRLRGETQYF
TRBJ1-2	.	.	TRBV9	TGTGCCAGCAGCGCCACTGGGAGCCCCATCTATGGCTACACCTTC	CASSATGSPIYGYTF
TRBJ1-5	.	.	TRBV7-8	TGTGCCAGCAGCTTCCAAGACAATCAGCCCCAGCATTTT	CASSFQDNQPQHF
TRBJ2-4	.	.	TRBV2	TGTGCCAGCAACAGCCAGGGTAGGGCCAAAAACATTCAGTACTTC	CASNSQGRAKNIQYF
TRBJ2-3	.	.	TRBV10-3	TGTGCCATCTCTAGTTCCGCGGCAGATACGCAGTATTTT	CAISSSAADTQYF
TRBJ1-5	.	.	TRBV6-1	TGTGCCAGCAGTGGTAGCGGACGGATTTATAGCAATCAGCCCCAGCATTTT	CASSGSGRIYSNQPQHF
TRBJ2-7	TRBD1	.	TRBV27	TGTGCCAGCAGCACAAGACAGGGGATGGCCGAGCAGTACTTC	CASSTRQGMAEQYF
TRBJ1-3	.	.	TRBV11-2	TGTGCCAGCAGCTTTACAAACTCTGGAAACACCATATATTTT	CASSFTNSGNTIYF
TRBJ2-2	TRBD2	.	TRBV6-6	TGTGCCAGCAGCACCTTAGCGGGACGGCCCGGGGAGCTGTTTTTT	CASSTLAGRPGELFF
TRBJ1-1	.	.	TRBV5-1	TGCGCCAGCAGCACCGGGGGGGTAAGCACTGAAGCTTTCTTT	CASSTGGVSTEAFF
TRBJ1-5	.	.	TRBV12-5	TGTGCTAGTGGTTTGTTCGTAAACTCGGCCATGCGGCCCCAGCATTTT	CASGLFVNSAMRPQHF
TRBJ1-2	.	once	TRBV7-6	TGTGCCAGCAGCCGCGACCAAGGAGCTAACTATGGCTACACCTTC	CASSRDQGANYGYTF
TRBJ1-4	.	.	TRBV11-2	TGTGCCAGCAGCTCGGTAAAGGATGAAAAACTGTTTTTT	CASSSVKDEKLFF
TRBJ2-5	TRBD1	.	TRBV5-1	TGCGCCAGCAGCTTACAGGGGCGCGGAAAAGAGACCCAGTACTTC	CASSLQGRGKETQYF
TRBJ1-5	TRBD1	once	TRBV6-1	TGTGCCAGCAGACCTTGGACAGGGCCCAATCAGCCCCAGCATTTT	CASRPWTGPNQPQHF
TRBJ2-5	.	.	TRBV29-1	TGCAGCGTTGAAGGGGGCACACTTGGGGAGACCCAGTACTTC	CSVEGGTLGETQYF
TRBJ2-4	.	.	TRBV19	TGTGCCAGTAGTACCCCCCGGGGACCTGAAGCCAAAAACATTCAGTACTTC	CASSTPRGPEAKNIQYF
TRBJ2-3	TRBD2	.	TRBV11-2	TGTGCCAGCAGCTTACTTAGCGGGGGGGCTAGCACAGATACGCAGTATTTT	CASSLLSGGASTDTQYF
TRBJ2-5	.	.	TRBV7-3	TGTGCCAGCAGCCCCGGGGTGAAGCGGGAAGAGACCCAGTACTTC	CASSPGVKREETQYF
TRBJ2-1	TRBD2	.	TRBV11-3	TGTGCCAGCAGCGGGACTAGCTCCTACAATGAGCAGTTCTTC	CASSGTSSYNEQFF
TRBJ1-5	.	.	TRBV18	TGTGCCGGCTCATCAGGGACGGGCCAGCCCCAGCATTTT	CAGSSGTGQPQHF
TRBJ2-3	.	.	TRBV5-4	TGTGCCAGCAGAGGGCTTTCAGATACGCAGTATTTT	CASRGLSDTQYF
TRBJ2-3	.	.	TRBV21-1	TGTGCCAGCAGCAAAATTGCGGTAGGATGGGATACGCAGTATTTT	CASSKIAVGWDTQYF
TRBJ1-2	.	once	TRBV6-1	TGTGCCAGCAGTTCCACCGGGCCCCTAGATGGCTACACCTTC	CASSSTGPLDGYTF
TRBJ1-6	TRBD1	.	TRBV5-5	TGTGCCAGCAGCTGGACAGGGGGCTATAATTCACCCCTCCACTTT	CASSWTGGYNSPLHF
TRBJ1-5	TRBD1	.	TRBV4-1	TGCGCCAGCAGCCAAGAGGACAGGGGGGCCCTCAGTCAGCCCCAGCATTTT	CASSQEDRGALSQPQHF
TRBJ1-4	.	once	TRBV1	TGCACCAGCAGCCAAGATTCGGGGGTTCTGAATGAAAAACTGTTTTTT	CTSSQDSGVLNEKLFF